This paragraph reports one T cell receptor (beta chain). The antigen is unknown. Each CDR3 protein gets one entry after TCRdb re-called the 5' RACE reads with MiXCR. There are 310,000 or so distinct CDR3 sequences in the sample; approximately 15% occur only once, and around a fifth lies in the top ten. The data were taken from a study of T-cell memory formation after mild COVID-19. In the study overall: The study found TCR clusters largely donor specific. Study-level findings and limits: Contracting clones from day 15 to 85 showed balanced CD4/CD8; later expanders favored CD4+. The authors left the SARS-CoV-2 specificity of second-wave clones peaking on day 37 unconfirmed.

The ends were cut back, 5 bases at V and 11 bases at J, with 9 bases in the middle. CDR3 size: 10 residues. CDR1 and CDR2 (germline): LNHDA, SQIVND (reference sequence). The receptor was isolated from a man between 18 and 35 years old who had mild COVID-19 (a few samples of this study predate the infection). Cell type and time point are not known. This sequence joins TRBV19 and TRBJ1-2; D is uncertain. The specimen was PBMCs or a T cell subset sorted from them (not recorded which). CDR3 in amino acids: CASSAGSYTF. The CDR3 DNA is TGTGCCAGTAGTGCCGGTAGTTACACCTTC.